The 3 T cell receptor beta chains reported below all come from one sample, sequenced in a study of T cell responses to AZD1222 COVID-19 vaccine. Profiling relied on immunoSEQ multiplex PCR, and the TCRdb table lists in-frame clones only, not all of them. Of roughly 49,000 clones listed, roughly 87% are singletons. This sample comprised peripheral blood, obtained 28 days after the second AZD1222 dose. The receptor source for this set is an adult who received the AZD1222 COVID-19 vaccine.

The chain employs TRBV18 and TRBJ1-2; D is undetermined. Germline V CDR1 and CDR2: KGHSH, LQKENI. The V and J ends lost 3 bases and 0 bases respectively, with 5 bases between them. The CDR3 is made up of 13 amino acids. DNA for the CDR3: TGTGCCAGCTCACCCAAAGCTAACTATGGCTACACCTTC. It translates to CASSPKANYGYTF.

This chain connects TRBV21-1 to TRBJ2-1; the D call TRBD2 from the table was never checked on the DNA. TRBV21-1 is given as a pseudogene. CDR3 length: 14 residues. The CDR3 nucleotides are TGTGCCAGCAGCCATCCTAGCGGGAGGTGGGAGCAGTTCTTC. Its translation: CASSHPSGRWEQFF.

The J gene is TRBJ2-4, the V gene TRBV5-4, with D maybe TRBD1 (6 bases). V shed 3 bases and J shed 7 bases, with 14 bases lying between them. The CDR3 contains 14 residues. From germline, CDR1 is SGHNT and CDR2 YYREEE (reference sequence). CDR3 sequence: CASSYGPGENIQYF. CDR3 DNA: TGTGCCAGCAGCTACGGGCCAGGGGAGAACATTCAGTACTTC.